The 15 T cell receptor beta chains in this list originate from one sample, sequenced in a study of blood T cell repertoires in COVID-19. Sequencing used immunoSEQ multiplex PCR; TCRdb keeps in-frame clones, though not all of them. The table lists about 78,000 clones, approximately 86% of them singletons. Material: peripheral blood. Source of these receptors: a man aged 50-60 years with active or convalescent COVID-19.

The chain recombines TRBV5-6 with TRBJ1-1; the D gene is possibly TRBD1 (6 bases). The germline V gene has CDR1 SGHDT and CDR2 YYEEEE. There are 12 residues in the CDR3. V lost 4 bases, J lost 9 bases, and 13 bases lay in between. CDR3 loop: CASSRDTSQAFF. The CDR3, as DNA: TGTGCCAGCAGCCGGGACACCAGTCAAGCTTTCTTT.

The gene calls are TRBV7-2 and TRBJ2-5; D perhaps matches TRBD1 (5 bases). Between the trimmed V and J ends, which lost 5 bases and 1 base, there was a span of 11 bases. Germline CDR1 and CDR2: SGHTA and FQGNSA. The CDR3 covers 14 residues. The CDR3 region has the DNA TGTGCCAGCAGCCAGGACACAACCCAAGAGACCCAGTACTTC. It translates to CASSQDTTQETQYF.

Regarding this clone: The same CDR3 is also encoded by other DNA sequences in this sample. V and J are TRBV28 and TRBJ1-5; D uncertain. Germline CDR1 reads MDHEN; CDR2 reads SYDVKM. V shed 1 base and J shed 0 bases, with 4 bases lying between them. CDR3 length: 14 amino acids. CDR3 sequence reads: CASSLSGSNQPQHF. In nucleotides, the CDR3 is TGTGCCAGCAGTTTATCGGGTAGCAATCAGCCCCAGCATTTT.

The CDR3, as DNA: TGCGCCAGCAGCCGGACAGGGGATCAGCCCCAGCATTTT. Protein sequence: CASSRTGDQPQHF. The gene calls are TRBV5-1 and TRBJ1-5; 9 bases map to TRBD1. Germline CDR1 SGHRS, CDR2 YFSETQ. The CDR3 length is 13 residues. V shed 4 bases, J shed 5 bases, and the junction held 1 base outside the gene matches. The variable domain in full, with the rest retrieved from reference TRBV5-1 and TRBJ1-5, is KAGVTQTPRYLIKTRGQQVTLSCSPISGHRSVSWYQQTPGQGLQFLFEYFSETQRNKGNFPGRFSGRQFSNSRSEMNVSTLELGDSALYLCASSRTGDQPQHFGDGTRLSIL.

The rearrangement links TRBV12-3 or TRBV12-4 to TRBJ1-6; D is unclear. The CDR3 has 12 amino acids. V gave up 3 bases and J gave up 9 bases, with 6 bases separating them. The CDR3 DNA is TGTGCCAGCAGTTTTGTCGGTTCACCCCTCCACTTT. Translated: CASSFVGSPLHF.

The rearrangement uses TRBV29-1 and TRBJ1-6; 9 bases match TRBD1. The length of the CDR3 is 15 residues. The trim removed 7 bases at V and 3 bases at J, leaving 7 bases unmatched. From germline, CDR1 is SQVTM and CDR2 ANQGSEA. This CDR3 is CSARTGDSYNSPLHF. The CDR3 DNA reads as TGCAGCGCCCGGACAGGGGACAGCTATAATTCACCCCTCCACTTT.

This chain connects TRBV28 to TRBJ2-2; D gene ambiguous. Per germline, CDR1 MDHEN and CDR2 SYDVKM. CDR3 size: 13 residues. Trimming left V 2 bases short and J 5 bases short, with 6 bases between. The CDR3 region has the DNA TGTGCCAGCAGTTTACCACAAACCGGGGAGCTGTTTTTT. This sequence encodes CASSLPQTGELFF.

The chain joins TRBV5-1 to TRBJ2-5; 9 positions agree with TRBD1. CDR3 length equals 15 residues. Germline values: CDR1 SGHRS, CDR2 YFSETQ. Trimming removed 5 bases from V and 4 bases from J; junction bases left unmatched: 9. The CDR3 sequence is CASSPGTGYGETQYF. The CDR3 bases are TGCGCCAGCAGTCCAGGGACAGGGTATGGAGAGACCCAGTACTTC.

The chain couples TRBV5-5 to TRBJ2-7; D perhaps matches TRBD1 (5 bases). CDR1 and CDR2 from the germline V gene are SGHKS and YYEKEE (reference sequence). V was pared by 3 bases and J by 6 bases, with 16 bases between. This CDR3 is built from 14 residues. In DNA, the CDR3 is TGTGCCAGCAGCTGGATGCTTAGTGACAGCGAGCAGTACGTC. Residues: CASSWMLSDSEQYV.

About this clone: Other DNA sequences in the sample encode the same CDR3. The V call is TRBV6-5, the J call TRBJ1-2; 7 nucleotides match TRBD1. The CDR3 is made up of 12 amino acids. With V trimmed by 6 bases and J by 7 bases, 5 bases remained unmatched. Germline loops: CDR1 MNHEY, CDR2 SVGAGI. CDR3 region: CASRTGSFGYTF. CDR3 nucleotides: TGTGCCAGCAGGACAGGGAGTTTTGGCTACACCTTC.

This sequence joins TRBV3-1 (or the pseudogene TRBV3-2) and TRBJ1-2; D gene unclear. The V and J ends lost 4 bases and 8 bases respectively, with 17 bases between them. This CDR3 contains 14 residues. CDR1 is LGHDT, CDR2 YNNKEL, per germline (reference sequence). The CDR3 is CASSLLEGLRGYTF. CDR3 nucleotide sequence: TGTGCCAGCAGCCTTTTAGAGGGATTGAGGGGCTACACCTTC.

The gene calls are TRBV4-1 and TRBJ2-2, with no clear D. Germline CDR1 MGHRA, CDR2 YSYEKL. The V end was cut by 1 base, the J end by 0 bases, with 9 bases between. The CDR3 loop spans 16 amino acids. The CDR3 sequence: CASSQAAGTNTGELFF. The DNA of the CDR3 is TGCGCCAGCAGCCAAGCCGCAGGTACGAACACCGGGGAGCTGTTTTTT.

The J gene is TRBJ2-7, the V gene TRBV11-2, with TRBD1 matching over 7 bases. CDR3 length: 13 residues. The junction had 6 bases not matched to a gene; V was cut back by 4 bases and J by 6 bases. Per the germline V gene, CDR1 is SGHAT and CDR2 is FQNNGV. CDR3: CASSSSTGFEQYV. The CDR3 coding sequence is TGTGCCAGCAGCTCATCGACAGGGTTCGAGCAGTACGTC.

The V call is TRBV19, the J call TRBJ1-5, with D hard to call. Germline values: CDR1 LNHDA, CDR2 SQIVND (reference sequence). CDR3 length: 13 amino acids. V was clipped by 6 bases and J by 3 bases, with 9 bases between them. In nucleotides, the CDR3 is TGTGCCAGTAGGTGGCGGCTCAATCAGCCCCAGCATTTT. Translating gives CASRWRLNQPQHF.

This chain joins TRBV6-5 and TRBJ1-5; D gene ambiguous. Trimming stripped 5 bases from V and 4 bases from J, with 12 bases between. The CDR3 is made up of 14 amino acids. The germline V gene has CDR1 MNHEY and CDR2 SVGAGI. CDR3 bases: TGTGCCAGCAGTCCCTCCGCCAGGAATCAGCCCCAGCATTTT. This sequence encodes CASSPSARNQPQHF.